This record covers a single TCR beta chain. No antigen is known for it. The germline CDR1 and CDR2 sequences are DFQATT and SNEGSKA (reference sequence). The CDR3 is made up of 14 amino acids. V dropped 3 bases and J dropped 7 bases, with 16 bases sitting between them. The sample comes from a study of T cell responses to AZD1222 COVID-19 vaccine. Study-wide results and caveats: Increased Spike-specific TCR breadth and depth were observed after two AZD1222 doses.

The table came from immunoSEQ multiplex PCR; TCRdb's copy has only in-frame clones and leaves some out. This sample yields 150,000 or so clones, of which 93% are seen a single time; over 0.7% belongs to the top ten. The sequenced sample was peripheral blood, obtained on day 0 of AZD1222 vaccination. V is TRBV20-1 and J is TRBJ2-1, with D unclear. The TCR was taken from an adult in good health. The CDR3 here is CSASRQPIWNEQFF. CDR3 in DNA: TGCAGTGCTAGTCGTCAGCCGATATGGAATGAGCAGTTCTTC.